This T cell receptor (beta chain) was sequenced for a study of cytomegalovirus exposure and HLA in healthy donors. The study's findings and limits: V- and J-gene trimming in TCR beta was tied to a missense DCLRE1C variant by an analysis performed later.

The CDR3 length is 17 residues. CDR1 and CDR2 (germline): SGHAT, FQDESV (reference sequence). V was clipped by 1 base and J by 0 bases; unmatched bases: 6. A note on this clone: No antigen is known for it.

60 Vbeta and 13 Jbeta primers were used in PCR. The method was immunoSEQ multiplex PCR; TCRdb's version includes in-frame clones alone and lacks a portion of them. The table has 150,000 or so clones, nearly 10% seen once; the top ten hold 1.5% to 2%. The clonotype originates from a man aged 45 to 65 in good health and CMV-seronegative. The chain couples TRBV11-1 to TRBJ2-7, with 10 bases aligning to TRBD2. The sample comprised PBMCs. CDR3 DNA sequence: TGTGCCAGCAGCTTAGACGCACTAGCGGGAAGCTCCTACGAGCAGTACTTC. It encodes CASSLDALAGSSYEQYF.